A selection of T cell receptor beta chains follows, all from one sample in a study of blood T cell repertoires in COVID-19. Sequencing used immunoSEQ multiplex PCR; TCRdb keeps in-frame clones, though not all of them. The sample yields 250,000 to 300,000 clones, approximately 85% seen once. Specimen: peripheral blood. The receptors stem from a woman aged 70-85 years with acute or convalescent COVID-19. Both conserved end residues are part of each CDR3. D genes are given only for firm matches. A clone size is listed for some rows: how often the clone was seen (once, few, many), or a class if it is expanded.

V,J,size,D,DNA,CDR3
TRBV29-1,TRBJ2-2,NA,NA,TGCAGCGTTGAAGCCCCGACTAGGTCGGGGGAGCTGTTTTTT,CSVEAPTRSGELFF
TRBV6-5,TRBJ1-3,NA,NA,TGTGCCAGCAGTCGGACTCCCACAAACACCATATATTTT,CASSRTPTNTIYF
TRBV2,TRBJ2-2,NA,NA,TGTGCCAGCACCGGGACACGGGGCGCCGGGGAGCTGTTTTTT,CASTGTRGAGELFF
TRBV6-6,TRBJ2-2,NA,TRBD2,TGTGCCAGCAGTCTGAGGGGCGGGGGGACGGAGCTGTTTTTT,CASSLRGGGTELFF
TRBV10-1,TRBJ2-2,few,TRBD2,TGCGCCAGCAGCTCCGGGACTAGCGGGGGGTTTGCCGGGGAGCTGTTTTTT,CASSSGTSGGFAGELFF
TRBV7-9,TRBJ2-3,NA,TRBD2,TGTGCCAGCCGAGCTAGCGGGTTGTCGGATACGCAGTATTTT,CASRASGLSDTQYF
TRBV7-9,TRBJ1-1,NA,TRBD1,TGTGCCAGCAACTTACGTGGGGACAGGGGGGGCACTGAAGCTTTCTTT,CASNLRGDRGGTEAFF
TRBV5-5,TRBJ1-5,NA,NA,TGTGCCAGCAGCTTTGGGGACATCAGCAATCAGCCCCAGCATTTT,CASSFGDISNQPQHF
TRBV18,TRBJ1-4,once,TRBD1,TGTGCCAGTTCCGGGACAGAGAATGAAAAACTGTTTTTT,CASSGTENEKLFF
TRBV18,TRBJ2-7,NA,TRBD2,TGTGCCAGCTCACCGACCGGGGGGGTATACGAGCAGTACTTC,CASSPTGGVYEQYF
TRBV7-9,TRBJ1-2,NA,NA,TGTGCCAGCAGCCAACCACCTACGGACTATGGCTACACCTTC,CASSQPPTDYGYTF
TRBV5-4,TRBJ1-1,NA,TRBD1,TGTGCCAGCAGCCCCCTATTGGGACAGGGATTTGGAGCTTTCTTT,CASSPLLGQGFGAFF
TRBV4-1,TRBJ1-4,NA,NA,TGCGCCAGCAGCCAGCCACAGAATAATGAAAAACTGTTTTTT,CASSQPQNNEKLFF
TRBV3-1/TRBV3-2,TRBJ2-1,NA,NA,TGTGCCAGCAGCCAAGATCGTGGGACAGAGCAGTTCTTC,CASSQDRGTEQFF
TRBV6-5,TRBJ1-1,few,TRBD1,TGTGCCAGCAGTTACGGGACAGGGTACACTGAAGCTTTCTTT,CASSYGTGYTEAFF
TRBV11-2,TRBJ2-2,NA,NA,TGTGCCAGCAGCTTAGGGGGGGTAAACACCGGGGAGCTGTTTTTT,CASSLGGVNTGELFF
TRBV7-9,TRBJ1-1,NA,TRBD1,TGTGCCAGCCCCTCAGGGGGCACTGAAGCTTTCTTT,CASPSGGTEAFF
TRBV18,TRBJ1-2,NA,TRBD1,TGTGCCAGCTCACCCACAGGGGGGGACTATGGCTACACCTTC,CASSPTGGDYGYTF
TRBV3-1/TRBV3-2,TRBJ1-4,NA,NA,TGTGCCAGCAGCCAAGTAGGGGGTTATGAAAAACTGTTTTTT,CASSQVGGYEKLFF
TRBV12-3/TRBV12-4,TRBJ1-1,NA,NA,TGTGCCAGCAGACTCGTGAACACTGAAGCTTTCTTT,CASRLVNTEAFF
TRBV3-1/TRBV3-2,TRBJ2-7,NA,NA,TGTGCCAGCAGCCAACAGGGTCTTGGCGAGCAGTACTTC,CASSQQGLGEQYF
TRBV10-2,TRBJ1-5,NA,NA,TGCGCCAGCAGTGGCCAGGGAGGTCAGCCCCAGCATTTT,CASSGQGGQPQHF
TRBV5-4,TRBJ1-1,NA,NA,TGTGCCAGCAGCTTGGGGCTGGGGCCGAACACTGAAGCTTTCTTT,CASSLGLGPNTEAFF
TRBV5-1,TRBJ2-2,NA,TRBD2,TGCGCCAGCAGCCGGGACGGGGGGTACACCGGGGAGCTGTTTTTT,CASSRDGGYTGELFF
TRBV7-6,TRBJ1-1,NA,NA,TGTGCCAGCAGCTCGGGACTGACGAACACTGAAGCTTTCTTT,CASSSGLTNTEAFF
TRBV11-2,TRBJ1-1,NA,NA,TGTGCCAGCAGCTTTTCTCTGAACACTGAAGCTTTCTTT,CASSFSLNTEAFF
TRBV2,TRBJ1-2,NA,TRBD1,TGTGCCAGCAGGGGGACAGGGTTGGAGGGCTACACCTTC,CASRGTGLEGYTF
TRBV19,TRBJ1-3,NA,NA,TGTGCCAGTAGTATTCCGGGGGGACCCACTGGAAACACCATATATTTT,CASSIPGGPTGNTIYF
TRBV5-1,TRBJ2-5,once,NA,TGCGCCAGCAGCACTACTCTAGGGGTCGGCGGCCAAGAGACCCAGTACTTC,CASSTTLGVGGQETQYF
TRBV25-1,TRBJ1-4,NA,NA,TGTGCCAGCAGTGCCTCAAGCGACGCGGAAAAACTGTTTTTT,CASSASSDAEKLFF
TRBV7-3,TRBJ2-5,NA,NA,TGTGCCAGCAGCCGCACAGTCCAAGAGACCCAGTACTTC,CASSRTVQETQYF
TRBV5-4,TRBJ1-2,NA,TRBD1,TGTGCCAGCAGCGCCGCAGGGGGTCTCGGCTACACCTTC,CASSAAGGLGYTF
TRBV29-1,TRBJ2-7,NA,TRBD1,TGCAGCGTAACGCCACAGGGGTCCCCCTACGAGCAGTACTTC,CSVTPQGSPYEQYF
TRBV6-5,TRBJ1-5,NA,NA,TGTGCCAGCAGGGCAGGTCCAGTCAGCAATCAGCCCCAGCATTTT,CASRAGPVSNQPQHF
TRBV15,TRBJ1-3,few,NA,TGTGCCACCAGCAGAGATAGCAACACCATATATTTT,CATSRDSNTIYF
TRBV2,TRBJ1-5,few,NA,TGTGCCAGCAGTGGGACAGCCGGCTCAAATCAGCCCCAGCATTTT,CASSGTAGSNQPQHF
TRBV6-5,TRBJ1-5,once,NA,TGTGCCAGCAGCCTCCGGTCCAATCGGCCCCAGCATTTT,CASSLRSNRPQHF
TRBV10-3,TRBJ1-5,NA,TRBD1,TGTGCCATCAGTCGCGACAGGGAGCAGCCCCAGCATTTT,CAISRDREQPQHF
TRBV25-1,TRBJ2-2,NA,TRBD1,TGTGCCAGCAGCGGGACAGGGGGTACCGGGGAGCTGTTTTTT,CASSGTGGTGELFF
TRBV30,TRBJ1-1,NA,TRBD1,TGTGCCTGGAGTTCCCGGACAGGGGGCTTCTGGGCTTTCTTT,CAWSSRTGGFWAFF
TRBV5-6,TRBJ2-7,once,NA,TGTGCCAGCAGCTTCTGGTCCAGCTCCTACGAGCAGTACTTC,CASSFWSSSYEQYF
TRBV29-1,TRBJ2-7,NA,NA,TGCAGCGTTGAAACAGGCTCCGGGGGAGAGCAGTACTTC,CSVETGSGGEQYF
TRBV15,TRBJ1-2,NA,TRBD1,TGTGCCACCAGCAGCGGACAGGGTGGCTATGGCTACACCTTC,CATSSGQGGYGYTF
TRBV10-2,TRBJ1-2,NA,TRBD1,TGCGCCAGCCTGACAGGGACCTCTAACTATGGCTACACCTTC,CASLTGTSNYGYTF
TRBV19,TRBJ1-1,NA,NA,TGTGCCAGTAGTTACGACAGAAACACTGAAGCTTTCTTT,CASSYDRNTEAFF
TRBV19,TRBJ1-5,NA,NA,TGTGCCAGTAGTATAGATCCGAGGCAGCCCCAGCATTTT,CASSIDPRQPQHF
TRBV3-1/TRBV3-2,TRBJ2-5,NA,TRBD1,TGTGCCAGCACCACAGGGGCTGTATCGGAGACCCAGTACTTC,CASTTGAVSETQYF
TRBV21-1,TRBJ1-2,NA,NA,TGTGCCAGCAGCAAAACCTTGGACAGGTTCTATGGCTACACCTTC,CASSKTLDRFYGYTF
TRBV6-1,TRBJ1-3,NA,NA,TGTGCCAGCAGTGATAAGGGGGGAAACACCATATATTTT,CASSDKGGNTIYF
TRBV18,TRBJ2-3,NA,TRBD1,TGTGCCAGCTCACCGTACGAGGGGGCCCACGATACGCAGTATTTT,CASSPYEGAHDTQYF